Listed below are T cell receptor beta chains from one sample, sequenced in a study of OX40 agonist ivuxolimab in advanced cancers. Using immunoSEQ multiplex PCR, the repertoire was profiled, and TCRdb retains in-frame clones only, with some absent. The sample carries approximately 23,000 clones, about 86% recorded once. Sequenced here: CD4+ or CD8+ T cells sorted from blood, sampled in a trial of the OX40 agonist ivuxolimab. These receptors all come from an adult with an advanced solid tumor such as melanoma, head and neck, liver or kidney cancer. Each CDR3 is given with its conserved first and last residue. Each record gives: J gene, clone size, D gene, V gene, CDR3 protein, CDR3 DNA. D genes are given only for firm matches. Clone size appears in some rows only: once, few, many, or a class for an expanded clone.

TRBJ1-2 | NA | NA | TRBV18 | CASSAYGNYGYTF | TGTGCCAGCTCAGCCTACGGGAACTATGGCTACACCTTC
TRBJ1-2 | NA | TRBD1 | TRBV5-4 | CASSNPGQGAGYGYTF | TGTGCCAGCAGTAATCCGGGACAGGGGGCGGGCTATGGCTACACCTTC
TRBJ2-7 | NA | NA | TRBV6-5 | CASSYSRPGVAYEQYF | TGTGCCAGCAGTTACTCGAGGCCAGGGGTAGCCTACGAGCAGTACTTC
TRBJ2-2 | NA | TRBD1 | TRBV6-8 | CASSFRTGTGELFF | TGTGCCAGCAGTTTCAGGACAGGGACCGGGGAGCTGTTTTTT
TRBJ1-1 | NA | NA | TRBV5-8 | CASSQDQGSSAEAFF | TGTGCCAGCAGCCAAGACCAAGGGAGTTCCGCTGAAGCTTTCTTT
TRBJ2-3 | NA | NA | TRBV2 | CASRKALAGSTDTQYF | TGTGCCAGCCGTAAAGCTTTGGCGGGAAGCACAGATACGCAGTATTTT
TRBJ2-1 | NA | TRBD2 | TRBV7-9 | CASSTASAGERSQFF | TGTGCCAGCAGCACCGCTAGCGCGGGGGAACGGTCGCAGTTCTTC
TRBJ2-2 | once | NA | TRBV6-6 | CASISGGELFF | TGTGCCAGCATATCCGGCGGGGAGCTGTTTTTT
TRBJ2-7 | NA | NA | TRBV5-5 | CASSSSAGHYEQYF | TGTGCCAGCAGCTCCTCCGCCGGTCACTACGAGCAGTACTTC
TRBJ2-4 | NA | TRBD1 | TRBV11-2 | CASEGAQNIQYF | TGTGCCAGCGAGGGGGCACAAAACATTCAGTACTTC
TRBJ2-5 | NA | TRBD2 | TRBV9 | CASSVVGSGGFQETQYF | TGTGCCAGCAGCGTAGTGGGTAGCGGGGGGTTCCAAGAGACCCAGTACTTC
TRBJ1-1 | NA | NA | TRBV4-1 | CASSQGRNTEAFF | TGCGCCAGCAGCCAAGGTCGGAACACTGAAGCTTTCTTT
TRBJ1-2 | NA | TRBD1 | TRBV4-1 | CASSPTGGNNYGYTF | TGCGCCAGCAGCCCCACAGGGGGCAATAACTATGGCTACACCTTC
TRBJ1-2 | NA | NA | TRBV6-6 | CASALKHGYTF | TGTGCCAGCGCCCTAAAGCACGGCTACACCTTC
TRBJ1-5 | NA | NA | TRBV13 | CASSLGGARGQPQHF | TGTGCCAGCAGCTTAGGCGGGGCCAGGGGTCAGCCCCAGCATTTT
TRBJ2-3 | NA | NA | TRBV5-1 | CASTKSPDTQYF | TGCGCCAGCACAAAGTCCCCAGATACGCAGTATTTT
TRBJ2-1 | NA | TRBD2 | TRBV12-5 | CASGPGRERHEQFF | TGTGCTAGTGGCCCAGGGCGGGAGCGGCATGAGCAGTTCTTC
TRBJ1-6 | few | TRBD1 | TRBV9 | CASSPTGTVYNSPLHF | TGTGCCAGCAGCCCCACCGGGACAGTCTATAATTCACCCCTCCACTTT
TRBJ1-1 | NA | TRBD1 | TRBV9 | CASSVVVMGTALNTEAFF | TGTGCCAGCAGCGTAGTAGTGATGGGGACAGCGCTGAACACTGAAGCTTTCTTT
TRBJ2-2 | NA | TRBD1 | TRBV7-9 | CASIPRGQGVDTGELFF | TGTGCCAGCATCCCCCGGGGCCAGGGGGTCGACACCGGGGAGCTGTTTTTT
TRBJ2-3 | NA | NA | TRBV7-9 | CADGAGTDTQYF | TGTGCCGACGGGGCTGGCACAGATACGCAGTATTTT
TRBJ2-7 | NA | TRBD2 | TRBV11-2 | CASSLSETSWFEQYF | TGTGCCAGCAGCTTATCCGAGACTAGCTGGTTCGAGCAGTACTTC
TRBJ1-5 | NA | NA | TRBV6-6 | CASSYAGSNQPQHF | TGTGCCAGCAGTTACGCGGGGAGCAATCAGCCCCAGCATTTT
TRBJ2-1 | few | NA | TRBV6-5 | CASRPPGEGYEQFF | TGTGCCAGCAGACCCCCCGGCGAGGGGTATGAGCAGTTCTTC
TRBJ2-5 | few | TRBD1 | TRBV7-8 | CASSQVQGGQHPRETQYF | TGTGCCAGCAGCCAAGTACAGGGGGGACAACACCCACGAGAGACCCAGTACTTC
TRBJ1-1 | NA | NA | TRBV4-3 | CASSRTRGHPEAFF | TGCGCCAGCAGCCGTACCCGGGGACACCCTGAAGCTTTCTTT
TRBJ1-1 | few | NA | TRBV6-4 | CASSSGPYTEAFF | TGTGCCAGCAGTTCCGGTCCCTACACTGAAGCTTTCTTT
TRBJ1-5 | few | TRBD1 | TRBV4-1 | CASSHGQGDQPQHF | TGCGCCAGCAGCCACGGACAGGGTGATCAGCCCCAGCATTTT
TRBJ1-6 | few | NA | TRBV2 | CASGGTYPHF | TGTGCCAGCGGTGGGACATATCCCCACTTT
TRBJ2-7 | NA | TRBD2 | TRBV4-1 | CASSQSSGTSYEQYF | TGCGCCAGCAGCCAATCTAGCGGGACCTCCTACGAGCAGTACTTC
TRBJ2-7 | once | TRBD2 | TRBV10-3 | CAIRAGGLQSEQYF | TGTGCCATCAGAGCGGGGGGACTTCAATCCGAGCAGTACTTC
TRBJ1-1 | NA | NA | TRBV9 | CASSPQGGRSTEAFF | TGTGCCAGCAGCCCTCAGGGTGGGAGAAGCACTGAAGCTTTCTTT
TRBJ2-1 | NA | NA | TRBV11-1 | CASSLAGGTYNEQFF | TGTGCCAGCAGCTTAGCGGGGGGAACCTACAATGAGCAGTTCTTC
TRBJ2-1 | NA | NA | TRBV6-5 | CASSPTRNNEQFF | TGTGCCAGCAGCCCAACAAGAAACAATGAGCAGTTCTTC
TRBJ2-2 | NA | NA | TRBV19 | CASSSRGRGGELFF | TGTGCCAGTAGTAGCCGGGGGCGGGGCGGGGAGCTGTTTTTT
TRBJ1-3 | NA | NA | TRBV30 | CALWGGPTIYF | TGTGCCTTGTGGGGGGGCCCAACCATATATTTT
TRBJ2-3 | NA | TRBD2 | TRBV7-9 | CASSVGTSGRDTQYF | TGTGCCAGCAGCGTAGGGACTAGCGGGAGGGATACGCAGTATTTT
TRBJ1-2 | NA | NA | TRBV4-1 | CASSQGVAGRDGYTF | TGCGCCAGCAGCCAAGGCGTCGCAGGTCGGGATGGCTACACCTTC
TRBJ1-5 | NA | TRBD1 | TRBV19 | CASSDRASNQPQHF | TGTGCCAGTAGTGACAGGGCCAGCAATCAGCCCCAGCATTTT
TRBJ1-6 | NA | NA | TRBV9 | CASSANRANSPLHF | TGTGCCAGCAGCGCCAACAGGGCCAATTCACCCCTCCACTTT
TRBJ2-7 | NA | NA | TRBV6-5 | CASSYLGPNYEQYF | TGTGCCAGCAGTTACCTTGGACCTAATTACGAGCAGTACTTC
TRBJ1-1 | NA | NA | TRBV4-1 | CASSLDRIPNTEAFF | TGCGCCAGCAGCCTCGACAGGATCCCCAACACTGAAGCTTTCTTT
TRBJ1-2 | few | NA | TRBV7-9 | CASSPALTRGYGYTF | TGTGCCAGCAGCCCAGCCCTAACCCGTGGATATGGCTACACCTTC
TRBJ1-1 | NA | NA | TRBV6-4 | CASSPVGGHTEAFF | TGTGCCAGCAGCCCCGTAGGGGGTCACACTGAAGCTTTCTTT
TRBJ1-2 | NA | NA | TRBV5-4 | CASSQDRATLYGYTF | TGCGCCAGCAGCCAAGATCGCGCGACTCTATATGGCTACACCTTC
TRBJ2-3 | NA | TRBD2 | TRBV7-3 | CASSSGEGTTQYF | TGTGCCAGCAGCTCGGGGGAGGGGACGACGCAGTATTTT
TRBJ2-6 | once | TRBD2 | TRBV27 | CASSNRAGAGANVLTF | TGTGCCAGCAGTAACCGAGCGGGGGCCGGGGCCAACGTCCTGACTTTC
TRBJ2-5 | NA | NA | TRBV7-9 | CASSLIRSRETQYF | TGTGCCAGCAGCCTTATCAGGTCCCGTGAGACCCAGTACTTC
TRBJ2-2 | NA | NA | TRBV10-3 | CAISETDTGELFF | TGTGCCATCAGTGAAACCGACACCGGGGAGCTGTTTTTT
TRBJ2-7 | NA | NA | TRBV9 | CASSQFQTATYEQYF | TGTGCCAGCAGCCAATTTCAGACAGCAACCTACGAGCAGTACTTC
TRBJ1-6 | NA | NA | TRBV6-4 | CASSLDRHSPLHF | TGTGCCAGCAGCCTCGACAGGCATTCACCCCTCCACTTT
TRBJ2-2 | once | NA | TRBV27 | CATSLRGGVGTGELFF | TGTGCCACCTCACTTAGGGGTGGTGTGGGGACCGGGGAGCTGTTTTTT
TRBJ2-1 | NA | TRBD2 | TRBV6-1 | CASSEVAGGSNEQFF | TGTGCCAGCAGTGAAGTAGCGGGAGGGTCTAATGAGCAGTTCTTC
TRBJ2-1 | NA | TRBD1 | TRBV30 | CAWSVRTGPPYNEQFF | TGTGCCTGGAGTGTTCGGACAGGTCCCCCGTACAATGAGCAGTTCTTC